This T cell receptor (beta chain) was documented in a study of cytomegalovirus exposure and HLA in healthy donors. The germline V gene encodes CDR1 GTSNPN and CDR2 SVGIG (reference sequence). Trimming took 1 base from V and 0 from J, leaving 8 bases between them. The CDR3 contains 14 residues. The protocol was immunoSEQ multiplex PCR, while the TCRdb copy is restricted to in-frame clones and leaves out a portion. The data hold roughly 67,000 clones, with over 80% observed a single time. The J gene is TRBJ2-3, the V gene TRBV30; D call uncertain. The sample taken for sequencing was PBMCs. This TCR came from a man aged 18 to 30 in good health and CMV-seronegative. The DNA for the CDR3 is TGTGCCTGGAGTGACGGTGCTAGCACAGATACGCAGTATTTT. This sequence encodes CAWSDGASTDTQYF.